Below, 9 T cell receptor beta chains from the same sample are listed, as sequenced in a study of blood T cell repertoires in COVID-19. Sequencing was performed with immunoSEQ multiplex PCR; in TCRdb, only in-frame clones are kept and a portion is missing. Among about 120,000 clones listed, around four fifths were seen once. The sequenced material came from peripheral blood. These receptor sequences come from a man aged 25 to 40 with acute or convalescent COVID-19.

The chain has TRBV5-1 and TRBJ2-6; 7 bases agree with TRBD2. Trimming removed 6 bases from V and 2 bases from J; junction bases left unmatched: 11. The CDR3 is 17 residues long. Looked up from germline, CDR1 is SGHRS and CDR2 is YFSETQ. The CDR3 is CASNLNSGGAGANVLTF. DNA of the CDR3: TGCGCCAGCAACCTAAATTCGGGGGGAGCTGGGGCCAACGTCCTGACTTTC.

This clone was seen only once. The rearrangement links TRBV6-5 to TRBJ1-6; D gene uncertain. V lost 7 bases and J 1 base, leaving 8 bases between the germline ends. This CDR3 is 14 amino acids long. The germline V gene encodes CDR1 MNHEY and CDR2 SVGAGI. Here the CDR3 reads CASIIGSYNSPLHF. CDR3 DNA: TGTGCCAGCATAATCGGGTCCTATAATTCACCCCTCCACTTT.

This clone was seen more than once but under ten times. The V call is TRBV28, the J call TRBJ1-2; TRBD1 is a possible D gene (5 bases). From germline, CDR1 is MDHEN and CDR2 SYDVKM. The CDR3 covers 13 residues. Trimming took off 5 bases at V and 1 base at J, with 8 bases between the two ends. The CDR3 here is CASSRQYNYGYTF. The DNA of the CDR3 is TGTGCCAGCAGTCGACAGTATAACTATGGCTACACCTTC.

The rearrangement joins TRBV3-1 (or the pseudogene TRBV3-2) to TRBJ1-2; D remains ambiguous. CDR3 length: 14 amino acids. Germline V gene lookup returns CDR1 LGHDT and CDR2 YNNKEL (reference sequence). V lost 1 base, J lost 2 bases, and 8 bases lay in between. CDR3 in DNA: TGTGCCAGCAGCCAAGGCCAGTTCAACTATGGCTACACCTTC. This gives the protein CASSQGQFNYGYTF.

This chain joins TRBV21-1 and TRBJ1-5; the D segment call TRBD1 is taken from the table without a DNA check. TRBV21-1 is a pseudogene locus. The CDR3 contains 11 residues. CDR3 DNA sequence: TGTTCTCACCCTCCCTCCCAGGGTCAGCATTTT. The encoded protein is CSHPPSQGQHF.

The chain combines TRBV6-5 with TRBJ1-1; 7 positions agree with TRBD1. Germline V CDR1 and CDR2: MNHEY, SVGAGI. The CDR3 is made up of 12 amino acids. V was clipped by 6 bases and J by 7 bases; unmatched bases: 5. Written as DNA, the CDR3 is TGTGCCAGCAGCCCAGGGGGGAGTGAAGCTTTCTTT. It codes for CASSPGGSEAFF.

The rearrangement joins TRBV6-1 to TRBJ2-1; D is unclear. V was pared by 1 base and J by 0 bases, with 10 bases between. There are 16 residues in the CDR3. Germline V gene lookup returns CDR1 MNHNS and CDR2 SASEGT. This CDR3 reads CASSEEEWSSYNEQFF. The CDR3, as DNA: TGTGCCAGCAGTGAAGAGGAGTGGAGCTCCTACAATGAGCAGTTCTTC.

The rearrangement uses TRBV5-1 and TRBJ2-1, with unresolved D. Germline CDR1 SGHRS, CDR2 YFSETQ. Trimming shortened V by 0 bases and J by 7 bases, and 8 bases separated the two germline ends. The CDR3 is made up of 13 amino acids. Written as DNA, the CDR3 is TGCGCCAGCAGCTTGGCGGTCGCTAATGAGCAGTTCTTC. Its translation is CASSLAVANEQFF.

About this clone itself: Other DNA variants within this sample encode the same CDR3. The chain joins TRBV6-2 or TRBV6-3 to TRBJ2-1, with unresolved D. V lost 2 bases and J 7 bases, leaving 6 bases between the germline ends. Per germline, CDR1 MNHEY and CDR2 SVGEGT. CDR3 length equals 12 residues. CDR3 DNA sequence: TGTGCCAGCAGTTACCCCGGGAATGAGCAGTTCTTC. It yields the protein CASSYPGNEQFF.